The rows below give T cell receptor beta chains drawn from one sample of a study of blood T cell repertoires in COVID-19. The protocol was immunoSEQ multiplex PCR, while the TCRdb copy is restricted to in-frame clones and leaves out a portion. The table records about 300,000 clones, about 90% of them present only once. Material for sequencing was PBMCs or T cells enriched from blood (not recorded which). These receptors were obtained from a woman aged 45-65 years who had been exposed to COVID-19. The CDR3 runs from the conserved cysteine through the conserved F or W. Fields, in order: J gene, V gene, D gene, clone size, CDR3 DNA, CDR3 protein. The D gene is left open where the match is weak. The size of a clone is reported for some rows only, either as once, few or many, or as a class for expanded clones.

TRBJ2-5 TRBV9 TRBD2 . TGTGCCAGCAGCGGACGGGGGGGGATAGAGACCCAGTACTTC CASSGRGGIETQYF
TRBJ2-7 TRBV18 TRBD2 . TGTGCCAGCTCACCGTTTACTAGCGGGGGGCGGGACTACGAGCAGTACTTC CASSPFTSGGRDYEQYF
TRBJ1-2 TRBV28 . . TGTGCCAGCAGCATACCGGGTTATGGCTACACCTTC CASSIPGYGYTF
TRBJ2-3 TRBV19 . once TGTGCCAGTAGTATAAGCAGGGATACGCAGTATTTT CASSISRDTQYF
TRBJ1-5 TRBV28 TRBD1 . TGTGCCAGCAGTCGATCCTCGACAGGGAACAGCAATCAGCCCCAGCATTTT CASSRSSTGNSNQPQHF
TRBJ2-1 TRBV18 . . TGTGCCAGCTCCCCGGGGGTATCCGACAATGAGCAGTTCTTC CASSPGVSDNEQFF
TRBJ1-5 TRBV5-1 TRBD1 . TGCGCCAGCAGCTTAGAGGGACAGTCGGAGCAGCCCCAGCATTTT CASSLEGQSEQPQHF
TRBJ1-5 TRBV27 TRBD1 . TGTGCCTCGAGGGGGACAGGGGGCTTATGGAATCAGCCCCAGCATTTT CASRGTGGLWNQPQHF
TRBJ1-2 TRBV7-2 . . TGTGCCAGCAGCTTAGCTGGCGGAGTCTATGGCTACACCTTC CASSLAGGVYGYTF
TRBJ2-1 TRBV5-1 . . TGCGCCAGCAGCGATCACGTCGGGGATGGCTCCTACAATGAGCAGTTCTTC CASSDHVGDGSYNEQFF
TRBJ2-7 TRBV30 TRBD2 . TGTGCCTGGAACGTGGGACTAGCGGGGGCGGGGGAGCAGTACTTC CAWNVGLAGAGEQYF
TRBJ1-2 TRBV19 . . TGTGCCAGTAGTATCCGGGAACCCAGAAACTATGGCTACACCTTC CASSIREPRNYGYTF
TRBJ1-1 TRBV29-1 . . TGCAGCGTTGGACAGACTGAAGCTTTCTTT CSVGQTEAFF
TRBJ2-1 TRBV11-2 TRBD2 . TGTGCCAGCAGCTTGACTAGCGGGGGGGCGGGCAATGAGCAGTTCTTC CASSLTSGGAGNEQFF
TRBJ1-5 TRBV7-2 TRBD1 once TGTGCCAGCAGCTTCCGGGACAGTGTCCCGCCCCAGCATTTT CASSFRDSVPPQHF
TRBJ1-2 TRBV19 TRBD1 . TGTGCCAGTAGCGTGACAGGGGGCAACTATGGCTACACCTTC CASSVTGGNYGYTF
TRBJ1-2 TRBV3-1/TRBV3-2 . . TGTGCCAGCAGCCAACACCCGGGGGGGGGTTACTATGGCTACACCTTC CASSQHPGGGYYGYTF
TRBJ2-3 TRBV19 . . TGTGCCAGTAGCGAGTCTCCCACCTACGGGGACACAGATACGCAGTATTTT CASSESPTYGDTDTQYF
TRBJ1-2 TRBV15 . . TGTGCCACCAGCAGAGACAGGGCCGATGGCTACACCTTC CATSRDRADGYTF
TRBJ1-2 TRBV7-9 TRBD1 . TGTGCCAGCAGCCCCTTAGACGGGACAGGGTACGCTGGCTACACCTTC CASSPLDGTGYAGYTF
TRBJ2-7 TRBV28 . . TGTGCCAGCAGTTTATCCCCTACCTACGAGCAGTACTTC CASSLSPTYEQYF
TRBJ2-3 TRBV28 . . TGTGCCAGCAGTTCCTACAGGGTTAGCACAGATACGCAGTATTTT CASSSYRVSTDTQYF
TRBJ1-1 TRBV27 . . TGTGCCAGCGGGTGGAGCCTTTATAACACTGAAGCTTTCTTT CASGWSLYNTEAFF
TRBJ1-2 TRBV28 TRBD1 . TGTGCCAGCAGTCCCAGTGACAGGGGCGCTGGCTACACCTTC CASSPSDRGAGYTF
TRBJ2-4 TRBV3-1/TRBV3-2 . . TGTGCCAGCAGCCAAGCGGGGAGACCTCCGGTTCAGTACTTC CASSQAGRPPVQYF
TRBJ2-1 TRBV6-1 . . TGTGCCAGCAGTGAAGTTATGCGGGCCAGCTCCTACAATGAGCAGTTCTTC CASSEVMRASSYNEQFF
TRBJ1-1 TRBV28 . . . CASSHILGGPLKLSLDKESTEAFF
TRBJ2-3 TRBV7-9 TRBD2 . TGTGCCAGCAGAAATACTGGACTAGCGGGGGTTACGCAGTATTTT CASRNTGLAGVTQYF
TRBJ2-1 TRBV19 . . TGTGCCAGTAGTATAGAACAGTACAATGAGCAGTTCTTC CASSIEQYNEQFF
TRBJ2-2 TRBV11-3 . . TGTGCCAGCAGCTTAAGGGGAACGAACACCGGGGAGCTGTTTTTT CASSLRGTNTGELFF
TRBJ1-5 TRBV27 TRBD1 . TGTGCCAGCAGACGGACAGGGCGCAATCAGCCCCAGCATTTT CASRRTGRNQPQHF
TRBJ1-2 TRBV11-2 . . TGTGCCAGCAGCCAACCGGGGGGCGGCTACACCTTC CASSQPGGGYTF
TRBJ2-3 TRBV3-1/TRBV3-2 TRBD1 . TGTGCCAGCAGCCCCGGGACAGGGCGGACAGATACGCAGTATTTT CASSPGTGRTDTQYF
TRBJ2-7 TRBV30 TRBD1 . TGTGCCTGGAGCGCGACAGGGGCACCCCTCTACGAGCAGTACTTC CAWSATGAPLYEQYF
TRBJ1-6 TRBV9 . few TGTGCCAGCAGCGTAGCCGCCGACAGCAGCAATTCACCCCTCCACTTT CASSVAADSSNSPLHF
TRBJ2-1 TRBV3-1/TRBV3-2 TRBD2 . TGTGCCAGCAGCCAGAGCGGGGGGGGTAATTTCAATGAGCAGTTCTTC CASSQSGGGNFNEQFF
TRBJ2-5 TRBV28 TRBD2 . TGTGCCAGCCGATATCCCGGGACTAGAGGAGGGACCCAGTACTTC CASRYPGTRGGTQYF
TRBJ1-1 TRBV10-3 . . TGTGCCATCAGCGAAGGACAGAACACTGAAGCTTTCTTT CAISEGQNTEAFF
TRBJ1-2 TRBV6-5 . . TGTGCCAGCAGTTACGGGGGGGATCGAGGCTACACCTTC CASSYGGDRGYTF
TRBJ2-5 TRBV10-3 TRBD2 . TGTGCCATCAGTGTTTCTGCGGGGGGCGGGGAGACCCAGTACTTC CAISVSAGGGETQYF
TRBJ2-5 TRBV24-1 TRBD1 . TGTGCCACCAGTGACCCTTCCGGCGACAGGGTCCAAGAGACCCAGTACTTC CATSDPSGDRVQETQYF
TRBJ1-4 TRBV5-1 . . TGCGCCAGCAGCTTTCAGGGAGGGGGTAATGAAAAACTGTTTTTT CASSFQGGGNEKLFF
TRBJ2-5 TRBV3-1/TRBV3-2 TRBD2 once TGTGCCAGCAGCCAAGAGGGACTAGCGGGGAGGGAGACCCAGTACTTC CASSQEGLAGRETQYF
TRBJ1-1 TRBV4-2 . . TGTGCCAGCACCACACAGAAAAACACTGAAGCTTTCTTT CASTTQKNTEAFF
TRBJ1-2 TRBV6-1 . . TGTGCCAGCAGTGAGCAGGGAAAGGATGGCTACACCTTC CASSEQGKDGYTF
TRBJ2-7 TRBV28 TRBD2 . TGTGCCAGCAGTTCGCAACTTAGCGGGGGGCCCTACGAGCAGTACTTC CASSSQLSGGPYEQYF
TRBJ1-4 TRBV4-1 . . TGCGCCAGCAGCCAAGGGTTCGGGAGGACTAATGAAAAACTGTTTTTT CASSQGFGRTNEKLFF
TRBJ1-5 TRBV9 . . TGTGCCAGCAGCCGAGGGGAGGGCCAGGGCTCAGGTAGCAATCAGCCCCAGCATTTT CASSRGEGQGSGSNQPQHF